Sequencing of this T cell receptor beta chain was carried out in a study of a mutant IDH1 vaccine in newly diagnosed glioma. Overall study context: The earlier regimen, radiotherapy, temozolomide, or both, was most often both. Study-wide results and caveats: Vaccination elicited immune responses in 80% to 95% of patients.

Specified time point: week 5, during vaccination. A single vaccine dose contained 300 ug of mutant IDH1 20-mer peptide, and topical imiquimod was used with it. V was trimmed by 2 bases and J by 3 bases, leaving 8 bases between them. From germline, CDR1 is SNHLY and CDR2 FYNNEI. The CDR3 contains 13 residues. Remarks on this clone: The antigen is not known.

This table comes from immunoSEQ multiplex PCR, and its TCRdb copy is limited to in-frame clones, with some not included. The top ten clones hold about 5% of a sample with over 50,000 clones, around 89% of them seen once. Sequencing used PBMCs, obtained from a glioma patient whose treatment included an IDH1 peptide vaccine. V usage is TRBV2 and J usage is TRBJ2-7; D uncertain. This sequence originates from a woman between 35 and 50 years old with glioma. The CDR3 coding sequence is TGTGCCAGCAGTGAATACAGAGTCTACGAGCAGTACTTC. It encodes CASSEYRVYEQYF.